The 26 T cell receptor beta chains given below trace back to one sample, sequenced in a study of T cell responses to AZD1222 COVID-19 vaccine. The data were produced by immunoSEQ multiplex PCR, yet TCRdb's version contains in-frame clones alone and is incomplete. The sample includes more than 65,000 clones, approximately 82% of them seen just once. The sample was peripheral blood, taken 28 days after the second AZD1222 dose. These receptors came from an adult who received the AZD1222 COVID-19 vaccine.

The CDR3 reads CASSYLGGDTGELFF. The DNA for the CDR3 is TGTGCCAGCAGTTACCTAGGAGGGGACACCGGGGAGCTGTTTTTT. The V and J genes are TRBV6-5 and TRBJ2-2; D possibly corresponds to TRBD2 (6 bases). The CDR3 sequence is 15 residues long. The germline gives CDR1 MNHEY, CDR2 SVGAGI. The V and J ends lost 2 bases and 3 bases respectively, with 10 bases between them.

The J gene is TRBJ1-6, the V gene TRBV5-4; D is possibly TRBD1 (6 bases). Trimming left V 3 bases short and J 6 bases short, with 13 bases between. The CDR3 is 15 residues long. The germline CDR1 and CDR2 sequences are SGHNT and YYREEE (reference sequence). DNA of the CDR3: TGTGCCAGCAGCTCCGGACAGACTCCTAATTCACCCCTCCACTTT. It yields the protein CASSSGQTPNSPLHF.

The chain couples TRBV5-1 to TRBJ2-3, with 13 positions matching TRBD2. The V gene end was trimmed by 3 bases and the J gene end by 2 bases; junction bases not matched to a gene: 9. Germline-derived CDR1 and CDR2 are SGHRS and YFSETQ. The CDR3 has 18 residues. DNA for the CDR3: TGCGCCAGCAGCTCACCGGGACTAGCGGGGAAATCCACAGATACGCAGTATTTT. It codes for CASSSPGLAGKSTDTQYF.

This clone was observed once. The rearrangement uses TRBV13 and TRBJ2-7, with D perhaps matching TRBD1 or TRBD2 (5 bases each). Germline assignment: CDR1 PRHDT and CDR2 FYEKMQ (reference sequence). This CDR3 spans 16 amino acids. With 3 bases removed from V and 3 bases from J, the gap between germline ends came to 18 bases. CDR3 coding DNA: TGTGCCAGCAGCTTTATGGGGGACGGACTTAGCTACGAGCAGTACTTC. Its protein is CASSFMGDGLSYEQYF.

The rearrangement uses TRBV15 and TRBJ2-1, with 8 nucleotides matching TRBD2. CDR1 and CDR2 (germline): LNHNV, YYDKDF (reference sequence). CDR3 length: 16 residues. With V trimmed by 0 bases and J by 4 bases, 5 bases remained unmatched. Here the CDR3 reads CATSRDSSGPYNEQFF. CDR3 in DNA: TGTGCCACCAGCAGAGATTCTAGCGGGCCTTACAATGAGCAGTTCTTC.

This chain joins TRBV5-1 and TRBJ2-1; D is ambiguous. Germline V lookup: CDR1 SGHRS, CDR2 YFSETQ. Trimming removed 3 bases at V and 0 bases at J, with 10 bases between. This CDR3 spans 15 amino acids. Here the CDR3 reads CASSSQSLSYNEQFF. The CDR3 coding sequence is TGCGCCAGCAGCTCCCAGAGCCTCTCCTACAATGAGCAGTTCTTC.

This clone appeared a few times. The V call is TRBV7-9, the J call TRBJ1-6; D is undetermined. Between the trimmed V and J ends, which lost 5 bases and 7 bases, there was a span of 12 bases. Germline CDR1 is SEHNR and CDR2 is FQNEAQ (reference sequence). The CDR3 is 14 amino acids. In DNA form, the CDR3 reads TGTGCCAGCAGCGGCCGGGCCCCCAATTCACCCCTCCACTTT. Translating it yields CASSGRAPNSPLHF.

V and J are TRBV7-9 and TRBJ2-7, with a weak D call TRBD1 (5 bases). This CDR3 contains 14 residues. V shed 0 bases and J shed 6 bases, with 12 bases lying between them. Germline CDR1 is SEHNR and CDR2 is FQNEAQ (reference sequence). CDR3 bases: TGTGCCAGCAGCTTAGCCAGGGATATACCCGAGCAGTACTTC. This translates into CASSLARDIPEQYF.

The chain links TRBV19 to TRBJ1-1; D unresolved. V was pared by 6 bases and J by 0 bases, with 11 bases between. This CDR3 is built from 14 residues. Per the germline V gene, CDR1 is LNHDA and CDR2 is SQIVND (reference sequence). This chain's CDR3 is CASSALTLNTEAFF. Here the CDR3 DNA reads TGTGCCAGTAGCGCGCTAACATTGAACACTGAAGCTTTCTTT.

J is TRBJ1-1 and V is TRBV5-1, with a tentative D call TRBD1 (5 bases). Germline CDR1 SGHRS, CDR2 YFSETQ. This CDR3 has 15 amino acids. V dropped 4 bases and J dropped 0 bases, with 13 bases sitting between them. The CDR3 sequence is CASSRQGSLNTEAFF. The CDR3 nucleotides read TGCGCCAGCAGCCGCCAGGGCAGCTTGAACACTGAAGCTTTCTTT.

This chain links TRBV14 with TRBJ2-3; D is uncertain. The CDR3 has 14 residues. The germline V gene has CDR1 SGHDN and CDR2 FVKESK. V was pared by 5 bases and J by 0 bases, with 9 bases between. The CDR3 bases are TGTGCCAGCAGCGGGCCTTTGAGCACAGATACGCAGTATTTT. Its protein is CASSGPLSTDTQYF.

This chain joins TRBV7-2 and TRBJ1-6; D unclear. V shed 6 bases and J shed 9 bases, with 15 bases lying between them. This CDR3 is 14 amino acids long. Germline V CDR1 and CDR2: SGHTA, FQGNSA. The CDR3 is CASRLRRVASPLHF. In DNA, the CDR3 is TGTGCCAGCAGACTACGAAGGGTTGCTTCACCCCTCCACTTT.

This chain connects TRBV9 to TRBJ1-1; possible D gene TRBD1, 5 bases. The germline V gene encodes CDR1 SGDLS and CDR2 YYNGEE. Between the trimmed V and J ends, which lost 2 bases and 2 bases, there was a span of 13 bases. The CDR3 contains 15 residues. CDR3 bases: TGTGCCAGCAGCGTGCTGGGGCAGACTAACACTGAAGCTTTCTTT. Amino acid sequence: CASSVLGQTNTEAFF.

This clone was observed a single time. This specimen includes other DNA sequences encoding the same CDR3. The J gene is TRBJ1-4, the V gene TRBV18; 9 bases align to TRBD1. Trimming at V came to 3 bases and at J to 5 bases, leaving 1 base not matched to a gene. Per the germline V gene, CDR1 is KGHSH and CDR2 is LQKENI. The CDR3 is made up of 14 amino acids. The CDR3 reads CASSPGQGNEKLFF. The DNA for the CDR3 is TGTGCCAGCTCACCGGGACAGGGAAATGAAAAACTGTTTTTT.

This clone is a singleton in its sample. CDR3: CASSSSGTPDSPLHF. CDR3 nucleotides: TGCGCCAGCAGTTCCTCTGGGACCCCGGATTCACCCCTCCACTTT. V is TRBV5-1 and J is TRBJ1-6, with a weak D call TRBD1 (5 bases). CDR3 length equals 15 residues. The germline V and J ends were trimmed by 5 bases and 8 bases, with 17 bases remaining between them. Germline assignment: CDR1 SGHRS and CDR2 YFSETQ.

V usage is TRBV3-1 (or the pseudogene TRBV3-2) and J usage is TRBJ1-1, with 8 bases fitting TRBD1. The V and J ends lost 1 base and 4 bases, in that order; junction bases with no gene match: 5. The CDR3 spans 15 residues. Germline CDR1 and CDR2: LGHDT and YNNKEL (reference sequence). The CDR3 coding sequence is TGTGCCAGCAGCCAAGCCCCAGGGGGCGGCACTGAAGCTTTCTTT. It encodes CASSQAPGGGTEAFF.

This chain links TRBV7-9 with TRBJ2-1; maybe TRBD1 (5 bases). The ends were cut back, 4 bases at V and 4 bases at J, with 8 bases in the middle. The CDR3 totals 13 residues. Germline assignment: CDR1 SEHNR and CDR2 FQNEAQ (reference sequence). The CDR3 nucleotides read TGTGCCAGCAGCTCGCAGGGTTACAATGAGCAGTTCTTC. This gives the protein CASSSQGYNEQFF.

This clone has only a few counts. The chain uses TRBV7-3 and TRBJ1-1; D might be TRBD1 (6 bases). The CDR3 sequence is 13 residues long. V was shortened by 3 bases and J by 5 bases, with 10 bases between the two germline ends. Germline V gives CDR1 SGHTA, CDR2 FQGTGA. The DNA of the CDR3 is TGTGCCAGCAGCTTCGGGGGGCTTACTGAAGCTTTCTTT. This encodes CASSFGGLTEAFF.

The chain's CDR3 is CASSQWVGEQFF. The CDR3 DNA is TGTGCCAGCAGCCAGTGGGTAGGTGAGCAGTTCTTC. This chain uses TRBV3-1 (or the pseudogene TRBV3-2) with TRBJ2-1; D unresolved. The length of the CDR3 is 12 residues. CDR1 and CDR2 (germline): LGHDT, YNNKEL (reference sequence). The V and J ends lost 3 bases and 9 bases respectively, with 9 bases between them.

The J gene is TRBJ1-1, the V gene TRBV28, with D uncertain. With 3 bases removed from V and 6 bases from J, the gap between germline ends came to 8 bases. From germline, CDR1 is MDHEN and CDR2 SYDVKM. The CDR3 runs 12 residues. CDR3: CASSLSASEAFF. The CDR3, as DNA: TGTGCCAGCAGTTTGTCTGCGTCTGAAGCTTTCTTT.

This chain joins TRBV5-1 and TRBJ2-7; 8 bases are shared with TRBD1. Germline V gene sequence: CDR1 SGHRS, CDR2 YFSETQ. CDR3 length equals 14 residues. The J segment lost 6 bases and the V segment lost 2 bases, leaving 7 bases of the junction unmatched. CDR3 sequence: CASSFKGQGGEQYF. The CDR3 DNA sequence: TGCGCCAGCAGCTTCAAAGGACAGGGTGGCGAGCAGTACTTC.

This rearrangement joins TRBV6-5 to TRBJ2-7, with 8 bases fitting TRBD1. Germline CDR1 and CDR2: MNHEY and SVGAGI. The CDR3 spans 15 residues. V gave up 0 bases and J gave up 2 bases; unmatched junction bases: 3. The CDR3 reads CASSYSVTGAYEQYF. In DNA form, the CDR3 reads TGTGCCAGCAGTTACTCGGTGACAGGGGCCTACGAGCAGTACTTC.

The J gene is TRBJ1-2, the V gene TRBV2, with 9 bases identical to TRBD1. V trimming: 2 bases; J trimming: 8 bases; junction bases outside the gene matches: 12. The CDR3 consists of 16 residues. CDR1 and CDR2 (germline): SNHLY, FYNNEI. CDR3 residues: CASSEMLVGTGKGYTF. Here the CDR3 DNA reads TGTGCCAGCAGTGAAATGTTGGTAGGGACAGGGAAGGGCTACACCTTC.

The gene calls are TRBV7-9 and TRBJ1-4; TRBD1 matches at 7 bases. Losses at the gene ends were 5 bases for V and 8 bases for J; bases not matched to a gene: 8. This CDR3 has 14 amino acids. Germline V CDR1 and CDR2: SEHNR, FQNEAQ (reference sequence). The CDR3 here is CASSHRTGGEKLFF. CDR3 sequence (DNA): TGTGCCAGCAGCCACCGGACAGGAGGAGAAAAACTGTTTTTT.

The chain employs TRBV5-1 and TRBJ2-2; D remains unclear. Germline CDR1 reads SGHRS; CDR2 reads YFSETQ. Between the trimmed V and J ends, which lost 4 bases and 3 bases, there was a span of 4 bases. CDR3 length: 12 residues. CDR3 sequence: CASSIHTGELFF. CDR3 nucleotides: TGCGCCAGCAGCATACACACCGGGGAGCTGTTTTTT.

The chain recombines TRBV14 with TRBJ2-7; no firm D call. This CDR3 has 13 amino acids. V was cut by 5 bases and J by 6 bases, with 14 bases left in between. CDR1 SGHDN and CDR2 FVKESK come from the germline V gene. The CDR3 nucleotides read TGTGCCAGCAGCGTGAACCTCTTTGCCGAGCAGTACTTC. This translates into CASSVNLFAEQYF.